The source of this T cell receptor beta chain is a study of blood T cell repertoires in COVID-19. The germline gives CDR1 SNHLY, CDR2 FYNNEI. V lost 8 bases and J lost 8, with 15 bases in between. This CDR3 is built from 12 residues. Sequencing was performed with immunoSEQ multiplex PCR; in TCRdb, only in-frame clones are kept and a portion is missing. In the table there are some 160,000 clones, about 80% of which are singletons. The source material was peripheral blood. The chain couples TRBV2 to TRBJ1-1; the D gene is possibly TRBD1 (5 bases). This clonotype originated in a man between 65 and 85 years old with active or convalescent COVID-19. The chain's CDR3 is CASGAQDKEAFF. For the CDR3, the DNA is TGTGCCAGCGGGGCGCAGGACAAGGAAGCTTTCTTT. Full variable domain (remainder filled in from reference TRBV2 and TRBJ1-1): EPEVTQTPSHQVTQMGQEVILRCVPISNHLYFYWYRQILGQKVEFLVSFYNNEISEKSEIFDDQFSVERPDGSNFTLKIRSTKLEDSAMYFCASGAQDKEAFFGQGTRLTVV.